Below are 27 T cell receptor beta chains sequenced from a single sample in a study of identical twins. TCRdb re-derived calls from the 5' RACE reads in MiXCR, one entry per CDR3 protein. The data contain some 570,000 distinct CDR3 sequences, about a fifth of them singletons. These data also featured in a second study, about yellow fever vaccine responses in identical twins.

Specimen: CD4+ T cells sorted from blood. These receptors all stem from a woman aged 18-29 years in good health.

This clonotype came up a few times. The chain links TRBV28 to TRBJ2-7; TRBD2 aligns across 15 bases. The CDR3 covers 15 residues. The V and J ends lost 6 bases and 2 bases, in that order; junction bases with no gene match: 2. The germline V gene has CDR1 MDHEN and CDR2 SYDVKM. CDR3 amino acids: CASRRTSGRAYEQYF. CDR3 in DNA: TGTGCCAGCAGAAGGACTAGCGGGAGGGCCTACGAGCAGTACTTC.

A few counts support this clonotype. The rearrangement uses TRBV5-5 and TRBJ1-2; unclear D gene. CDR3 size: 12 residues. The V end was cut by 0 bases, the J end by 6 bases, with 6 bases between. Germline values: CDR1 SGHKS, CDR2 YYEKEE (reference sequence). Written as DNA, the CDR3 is TGTGCCAGCAGCTTGGTAGTGGATGGCTACACCTTC. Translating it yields CASSLVVDGYTF.

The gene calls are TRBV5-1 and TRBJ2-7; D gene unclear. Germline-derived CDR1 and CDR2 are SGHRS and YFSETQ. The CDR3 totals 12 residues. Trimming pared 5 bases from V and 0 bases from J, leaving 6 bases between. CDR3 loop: CASRAPSYEQYF. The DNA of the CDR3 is TGCGCCAGCAGAGCTCCCTCCTACGAGCAGTACTTC. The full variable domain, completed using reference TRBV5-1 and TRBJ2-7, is KAGVTQTPRYLIKTRGQQVTLSCSPISGHRSVSWYQQTPGQGLQFLFEYFSETQRNKGNFPGRFSGRQFSNSRSEMNVSTLELGDSALYLCASRAPSYEQYFGPGTRLTVT.

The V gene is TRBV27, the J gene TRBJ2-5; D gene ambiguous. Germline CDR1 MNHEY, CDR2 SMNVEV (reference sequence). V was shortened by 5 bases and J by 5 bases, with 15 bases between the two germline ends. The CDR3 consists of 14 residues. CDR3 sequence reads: CASSPPRARETQYF. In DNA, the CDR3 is TGTGCCAGCAGTCCTCCAAGGGCGCGGGAGACCCAGTACTTC.

The CDR3, as DNA: TGTACCTTCAGTTTAGAACGGGGACTAGCGGGGGAAGAGACCCAGTACTTC. This codes for CTFSLERGLAGEETQYF. The chain joins TRBV12-3 or TRBV12-4 to TRBJ2-5, with 14 bases fitting TRBD2. The CDR3 sequence is 17 residues long.

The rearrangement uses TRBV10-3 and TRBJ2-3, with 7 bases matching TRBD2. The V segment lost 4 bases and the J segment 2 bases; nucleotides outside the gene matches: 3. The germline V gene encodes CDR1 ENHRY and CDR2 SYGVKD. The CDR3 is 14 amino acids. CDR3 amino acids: CAISGDYPTDTQYF. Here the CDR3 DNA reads TGTGCCATCAGTGGGGACTATCCCACAGATACGCAGTATTTT.

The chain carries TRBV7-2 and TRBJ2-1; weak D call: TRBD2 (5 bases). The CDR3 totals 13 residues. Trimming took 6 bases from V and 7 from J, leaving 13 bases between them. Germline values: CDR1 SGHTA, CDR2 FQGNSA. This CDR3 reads CASRRTQRNEQFF. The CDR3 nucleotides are TGTGCCAGCAGGCGGACCCAGCGGAATGAGCAGTTCTTC.

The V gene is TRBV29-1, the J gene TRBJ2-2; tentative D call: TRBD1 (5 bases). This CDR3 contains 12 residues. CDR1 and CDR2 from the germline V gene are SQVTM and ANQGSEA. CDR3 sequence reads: CSQRGNTGELFF. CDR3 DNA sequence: TGCAGTCAAAGGGGGAACACCGGGGAGCTGTTTTTT.

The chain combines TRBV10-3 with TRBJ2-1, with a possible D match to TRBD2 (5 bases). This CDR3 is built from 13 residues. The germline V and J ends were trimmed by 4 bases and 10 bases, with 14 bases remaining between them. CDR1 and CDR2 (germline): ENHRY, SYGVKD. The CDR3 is CAISGTTRNEQFF. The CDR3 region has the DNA TGTGCCATCAGTGGAACCACTAGAAACGAGCAGTTCTTC.

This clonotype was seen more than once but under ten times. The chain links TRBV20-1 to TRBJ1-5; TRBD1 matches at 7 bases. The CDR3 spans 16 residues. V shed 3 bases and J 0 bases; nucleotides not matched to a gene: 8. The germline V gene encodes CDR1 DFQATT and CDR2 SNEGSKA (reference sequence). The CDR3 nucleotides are TGCAGTGCTAGTGTGGGACAGACAAATAGCAATCAGCCCCAGCATTTT. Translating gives CSASVGQTNSNQPQHF.

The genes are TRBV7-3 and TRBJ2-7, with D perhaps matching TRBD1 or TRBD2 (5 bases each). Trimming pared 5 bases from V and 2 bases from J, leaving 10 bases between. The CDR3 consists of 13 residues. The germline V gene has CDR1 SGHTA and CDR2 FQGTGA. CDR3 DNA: TGTGCCAGCAGCCCCAGGGAGACCTACGAGCAGTACTTC. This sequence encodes CASSPRETYEQYF. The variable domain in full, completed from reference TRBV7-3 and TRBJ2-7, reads GAGVSQTPSNKVTEKGKYVELRCDPISGHTALYWYRQSLGQGPEFLIYFQGTGAADDSGLPNDRFFAVRPEGSVSTLKIQRTERGDSAVYLCASSPRETYEQYFGPGTRLTVT.

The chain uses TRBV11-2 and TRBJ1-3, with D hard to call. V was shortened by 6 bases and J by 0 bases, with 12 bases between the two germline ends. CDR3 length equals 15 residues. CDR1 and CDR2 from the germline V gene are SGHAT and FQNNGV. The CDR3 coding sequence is TGTGCCAGCAGAAGAACCCGGTACTCTGGAAACACCATATATTTT. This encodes CASRRTRYSGNTIYF.

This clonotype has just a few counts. This CDR3 reads CASSVEGQGHQPQHF. In nucleotides, the CDR3 is TGTGCCAGCAGCGTAGAAGGACAGGGCCATCAGCCCCAGCATTTT. The chain links TRBV9 to TRBJ1-5, with 8 positions matching TRBD1. Germline V lookup: CDR1 SGDLS, CDR2 YYNGEE. The CDR3 contains 15 residues. Trimming took 0 bases from V and 5 from J; bases not matched to a gene: 4.

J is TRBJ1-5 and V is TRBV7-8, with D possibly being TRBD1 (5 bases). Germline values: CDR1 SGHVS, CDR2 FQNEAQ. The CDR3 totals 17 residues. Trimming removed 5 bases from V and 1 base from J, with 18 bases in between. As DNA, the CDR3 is TGTGCCAGCAGCGGAGGGACGGGACCCCTAAGCAATCAGCCCCAGCATTTT. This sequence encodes CASSGGTGPLSNQPQHF.

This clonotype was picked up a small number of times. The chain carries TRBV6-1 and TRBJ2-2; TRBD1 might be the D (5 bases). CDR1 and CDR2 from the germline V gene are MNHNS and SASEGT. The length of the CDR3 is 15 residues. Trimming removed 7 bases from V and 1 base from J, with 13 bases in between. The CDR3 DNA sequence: TGTGCCAGCAATAAGAAGGGGCAGAACACCGGGGAGCTGTTTTTT. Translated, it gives CASNKKGQNTGELFF.

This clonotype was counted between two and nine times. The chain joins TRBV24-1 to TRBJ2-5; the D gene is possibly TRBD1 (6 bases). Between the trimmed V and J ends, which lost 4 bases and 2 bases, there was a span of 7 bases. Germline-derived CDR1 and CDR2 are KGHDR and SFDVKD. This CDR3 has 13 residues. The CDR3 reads CATSEGGQETQYF. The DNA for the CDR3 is TGTGCCACCAGTGAAGGGGGACAAGAGACCCAGTACTTC.

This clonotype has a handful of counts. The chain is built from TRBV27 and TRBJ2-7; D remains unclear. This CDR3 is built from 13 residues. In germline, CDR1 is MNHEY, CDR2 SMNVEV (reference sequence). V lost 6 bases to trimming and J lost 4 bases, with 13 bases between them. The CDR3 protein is CASSPSSKYEQYF. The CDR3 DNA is TGTGCCAGCAGCCCTTCCTCCAAGTACGAGCAGTACTTC.

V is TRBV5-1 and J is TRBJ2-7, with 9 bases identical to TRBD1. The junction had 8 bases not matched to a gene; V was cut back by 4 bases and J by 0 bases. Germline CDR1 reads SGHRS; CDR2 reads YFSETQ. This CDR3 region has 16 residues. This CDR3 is CASSPGTGKSSYEQYF. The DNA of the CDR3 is TGCGCCAGCAGCCCTGGGACAGGGAAAAGCTCCTACGAGCAGTACTTC.

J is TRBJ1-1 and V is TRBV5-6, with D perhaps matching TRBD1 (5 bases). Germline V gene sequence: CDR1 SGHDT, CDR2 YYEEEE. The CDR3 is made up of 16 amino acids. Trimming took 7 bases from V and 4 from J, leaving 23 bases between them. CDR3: CASANNKKTGGTEAFF. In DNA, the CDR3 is TGTGCCAGCGCAAACAACAAAAAGACGGGGGGCACTGAAGCTTTCTTT.

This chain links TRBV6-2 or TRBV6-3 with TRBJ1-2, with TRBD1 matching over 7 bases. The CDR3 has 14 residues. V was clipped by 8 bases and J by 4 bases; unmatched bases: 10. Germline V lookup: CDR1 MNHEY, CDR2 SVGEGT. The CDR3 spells CASRPDRRLYGYTF. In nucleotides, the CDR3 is TGTGCCAGCCGACCGGACAGGAGGCTCTATGGCTACACCTTC.

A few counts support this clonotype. The CDR3 DNA sequence: TGTGCCAGCAGCTCCCGTGGACAGAGCACAGATACGCAGTATTTT. Translated: CASSSRGQSTDTQYF. The rearrangement joins TRBV7-9 to TRBJ2-3, with D tentatively TRBD1 (6 bases). V was clipped by 4 bases and J by 0 bases, with 11 bases between them. CDR3 length: 15 residues. Germline V gene sequence: CDR1 SEHNR, CDR2 FQNEAQ (reference sequence).

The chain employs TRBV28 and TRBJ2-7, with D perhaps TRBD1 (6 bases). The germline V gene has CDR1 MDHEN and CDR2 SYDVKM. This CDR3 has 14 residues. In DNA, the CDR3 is TGTCTTGTCTCAGGGGCTATCCCCCCCTACGAGCAGTACGTC. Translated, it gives CLVSGAIPPYEQYV.

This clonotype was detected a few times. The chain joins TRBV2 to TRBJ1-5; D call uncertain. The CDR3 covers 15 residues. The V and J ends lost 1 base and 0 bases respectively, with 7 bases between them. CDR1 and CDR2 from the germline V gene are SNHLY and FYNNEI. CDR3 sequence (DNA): TGTGCCAGCAGTGAAGAAGCTATTAGCAATCAGCCCCAGCATTTT. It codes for CASSEEAISNQPQHF.

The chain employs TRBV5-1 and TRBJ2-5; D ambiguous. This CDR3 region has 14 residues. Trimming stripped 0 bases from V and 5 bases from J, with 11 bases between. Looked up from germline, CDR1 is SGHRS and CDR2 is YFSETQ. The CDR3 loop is CASSLVTTGETQYF. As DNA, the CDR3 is TGCGCCAGCAGCTTGGTTACGACCGGGGAGACCCAGTACTTC. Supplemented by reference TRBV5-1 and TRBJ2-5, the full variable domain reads KAGVTQTPRYLIKTRGQQVTLSCSPISGHRSVSWYQQTPGQGLQFLFEYFSETQRNKGNFPGRFSGRQFSNSRSEMNVSTLELGDSALYLCASSLVTTGETQYFGPGTRLLVL.

CDR3 region: CATSRDKQYQPQHF. The CDR3 bases are TGTGCCACCAGCAGAGATAAACAGTATCAGCCCCAGCATTTT. The chain combines TRBV15 with TRBJ1-5; D unclear. CDR1 LNHNV and CDR2 YYDKDF come from the germline V gene (reference sequence). The CDR3 runs 14 residues. V lost 0 bases and J lost 5, with 8 bases in between.

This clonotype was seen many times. CDR3 loop: CASSLDAGDTQYF. For the CDR3, the DNA is TGTGCCAGCAGTTTAGACGCAGGAGATACGCAGTATTTT. The rearrangement links TRBV12-3 or TRBV12-4 to TRBJ2-3, with D unclear. This CDR3 spans 13 amino acids. The V end was cut by 1 base, the J end by 5 bases, with 7 bases between.

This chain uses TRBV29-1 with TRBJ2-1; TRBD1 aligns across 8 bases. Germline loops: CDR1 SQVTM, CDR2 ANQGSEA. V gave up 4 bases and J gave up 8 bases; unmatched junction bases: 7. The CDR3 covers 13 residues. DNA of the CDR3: TGCAGCGTTGTCGGACAGGGTGTCTATGAGCAGTTCTTC. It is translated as CSVVGQGVYEQFF.